This TCR beta chain was captured by sequencing in a study of control samples from healthy donors and cancer patients. Profiled with immunoSEQ multiplex PCR; TCRdb holds only in-frame clones, not every one. This sample has about 170,000 clones, with 75% to 95% found just once. Germline V CDR1 and CDR2: LNHDA, SQIVND (reference sequence). CDR3 size: 16 residues. Trimming took off 1 base at V and 3 bases at J, with 12 bases between the two ends. V and J are TRBV19 and TRBJ1-4, with D perhaps TRBD1 (6 bases). Sequenced input: blood. This TCR derives from a woman in her 30s in good health. CDR3 coding DNA: TGTGCCAGTAGTATAGCGGGGGCTGGAGCTAATGAAAAACTGTTTTTT. Its protein is CASSIAGAGANEKLFF.